The entry below describes one TCR beta chain. Its cognate antigen is unknown. Combining a sample-barcoded 5' primer with a J-beta primer mix, a second PCR ran for roughly 7 to 12 cycles. MiXCR, run by TCRdb on the 5' RACE reads, gives a single entry per CDR3 protein. The table shows 650,000 to 1,000,000 distinct CDR3 sequences, with 35% to 40% occurring only once. The germline CDR1 and CDR2 sequences are ENHRY and SYGVKD. Trimming removed 3 bases from V and 0 bases from J; junction bases left unmatched: 5. CDR3 length equals 16 residues. These data originate in a study of blood T cells in healthy people across ages. General study points: Long-lived and aged donors differed, with more naive CD4+ cells and higher diversity in the long-lived. A roughly linear fall in TCR beta diversity per million T cells was seen with increasing age.

This clonotype was obtained from a man younger than 35 in good health. The rearrangement links TRBV10-3 to TRBJ1-1; 9 bases map to TRBD1. Material for sequencing was blood. In DNA form, the CDR3 reads TGTGCCATCAGTGAAAGGGGACAGGGTCTGAACACTGAAGCTTTCTTT. Translation gives CAISERGQGLNTEAFF.